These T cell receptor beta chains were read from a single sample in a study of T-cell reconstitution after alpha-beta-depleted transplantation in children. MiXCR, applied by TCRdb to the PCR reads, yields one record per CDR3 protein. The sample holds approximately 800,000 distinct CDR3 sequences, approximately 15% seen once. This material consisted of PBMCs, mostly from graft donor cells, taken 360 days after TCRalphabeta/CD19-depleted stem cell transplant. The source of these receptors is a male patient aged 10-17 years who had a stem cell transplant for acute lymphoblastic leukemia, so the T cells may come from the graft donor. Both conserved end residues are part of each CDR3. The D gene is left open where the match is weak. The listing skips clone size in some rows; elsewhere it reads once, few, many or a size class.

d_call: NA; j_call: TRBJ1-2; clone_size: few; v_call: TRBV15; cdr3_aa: CATSRQVGYGYTF; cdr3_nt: TGTGCCACCAGCCGTCAGGTGGGCTATGGCTACACCTTC
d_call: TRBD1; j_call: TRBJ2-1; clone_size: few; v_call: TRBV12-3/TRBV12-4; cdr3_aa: CASSHTGTGNNEQFF; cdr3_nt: TGTGCCAGCAGCCACACCGGGACAGGTAACAATGAGCAGTTCTTC
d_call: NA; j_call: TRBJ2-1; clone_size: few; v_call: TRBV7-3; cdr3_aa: CASKRASTDNEQFF; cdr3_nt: TGTGCCAGCAAAAGGGCTAGCACGGACAATGAGCAGTTCTTC
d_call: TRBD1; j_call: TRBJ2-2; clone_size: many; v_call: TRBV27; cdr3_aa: CASSLSIKYRGRPANTGELFF; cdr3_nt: TGTGCCAGCAGTTTATCGATTAAATACAGGGGCCGTCCTGCGAACACCGGGGAGCTGTTTTTT
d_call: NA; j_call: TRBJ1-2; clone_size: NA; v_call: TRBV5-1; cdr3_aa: CASSWTDRSYGYTF; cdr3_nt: TGCGCCAGCAGCTGGACAGACCGGAGCTATGGCTACACCTTC
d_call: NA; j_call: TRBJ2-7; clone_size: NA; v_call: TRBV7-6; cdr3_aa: CASSFTGKDYEQYF; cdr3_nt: TGTGCCAGCAGCTTTACAGGGAAGGACTACGAGCAGTACTTC
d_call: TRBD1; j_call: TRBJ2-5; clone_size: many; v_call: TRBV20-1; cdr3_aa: CSARGDRVKETQYF; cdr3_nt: TGCAGTGCTAGAGGGGACAGGGTAAAAGAGACCCAGTACTTC
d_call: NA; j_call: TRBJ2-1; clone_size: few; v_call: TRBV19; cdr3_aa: CASSIRGSGYNEQFF; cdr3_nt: TGTGCCAGTAGTATACGGGGTAGCGGATACAATGAGCAGTTCTTC
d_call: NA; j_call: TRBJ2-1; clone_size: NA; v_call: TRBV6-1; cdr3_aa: CASSKRATYNEQFF; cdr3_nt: TGTGCCAGCAGTAAGCGGGCGACCTACAATGAGCAGTTCTTC
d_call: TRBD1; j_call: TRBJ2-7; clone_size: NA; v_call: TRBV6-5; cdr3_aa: CASSYLPGQGYEQYF; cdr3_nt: TGTGCCAGCAGTTACCTTCCCGGACAGGGGTACGAGCAGTACTTC
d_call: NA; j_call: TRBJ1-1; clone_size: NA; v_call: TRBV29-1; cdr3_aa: CSARRTVGGNTEAFF; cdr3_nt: TGCAGCGCCAGGCGGACGGTCGGAGGGAACACTGAAGCTTTCTTT
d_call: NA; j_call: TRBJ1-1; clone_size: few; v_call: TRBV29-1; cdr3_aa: CSVGSGSSTEAFF; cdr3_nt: TGCAGCGTTGGGTCAGGGTCGAGCACTGAAGCTTTCTTT
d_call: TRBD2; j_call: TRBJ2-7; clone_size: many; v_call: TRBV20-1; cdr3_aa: CSASSGYSYEQYF; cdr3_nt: TGCAGTGCGAGTAGCGGGTACTCCTACGAGCAGTACTTC